A single sample is the source of the 26 T cell receptor beta chains below, sequenced in a study of blood T cell repertoires in COVID-19. Repertoires were generated with immunoSEQ multiplex PCR, while TCRdb's copy carries only in-frame clones and drops some. The sample carries 280,000 or so clones, 65% to 90% recorded once. Sequencing was carried out using peripheral blood. Source of these receptors: a human donor in a cohort sampled during active COVID-19.

V and J are TRBV6-5 and TRBJ2-3, with TRBD1 identical over 9 bases. The CDR3 spans 15 residues. Per germline, CDR1 MNHEY and CDR2 SVGAGI. Unmatched junction bases numbered 9, after V lost 7 bases and J lost 4 bases. CDR3 nucleotide sequence: TGTGCCAGCACGGACAGGGGAACGCCATCAGATACGCAGTATTTT. This gives the protein CASTDRGTPSDTQYF.

The rearrangement links TRBV5-1 to TRBJ2-1; D gene unclear. This CDR3 spans 13 amino acids. Deletions cut 5 bases from V and 2 bases from J, with 8 bases between. Germline CDR1 is SGHRS and CDR2 is YFSETQ. Written as DNA, the CDR3 is TGCGCCAGCAGAAGAGTCGCCTACAATGAGCAGTTCTTC. Translated, it gives CASRRVAYNEQFF.

The chain links TRBV6-2 or TRBV6-3 to TRBJ2-3, with D maybe TRBD1 (5 bases). Germline V CDR1 and CDR2: MNHEY, SVGEGT. The CDR3 loop spans 15 amino acids. Trimming left V 5 bases short and J 0 bases short, with 12 bases between. DNA of the CDR3: TGTGCCAGCAGTACCTACAGGCGTAGCACAGATACGCAGTATTTT. It specifies CASSTYRRSTDTQYF.

J is TRBJ1-6 and V is TRBV28; unclear D gene. V gave up 8 bases and J gave up 6 bases, with 8 bases separating them. The germline gives CDR1 MDHEN, CDR2 SYDVKM. The CDR3 is 12 residues long. CDR3 sequence: CASGPTNSPLHF. DNA for the CDR3: TGTGCCAGCGGGCCAACTAATTCACCCCTCCACTTT.

This sequence joins TRBV24-1 and TRBJ1-1; no clear D gene. The CDR3 loop spans 12 amino acids. Germline V gene sequence: CDR1 KGHDR, CDR2 SFDVKD. Trimming shortened V by 9 bases and J by 4 bases, and 11 bases separated the two germline ends. The CDR3 sequence: CATEGLGTEAFF. In DNA form, the CDR3 reads TGTGCCACCGAAGGCCTAGGCACTGAAGCTTTCTTT.

This clone was recorded only once. The genes are TRBV27 and TRBJ1-1; D is unclear. The CDR3 is 13 amino acids. Per the germline V gene, CDR1 is MNHEY and CDR2 is SMNVEV (reference sequence). Trimming cost V 6 bases and J 11 bases, with 19 bases left between them. CDR3 coding DNA: TGTGCCAGCAGGATCAATGTGAGGGCTTGGGCTTTCTTT. The encoded protein is CASRINVRAWAFF.

This clone was observed a handful of times. This chain links TRBV7-9 with TRBJ2-1; tentatively, D is TRBD2 (6 bases). Germline V gives CDR1 SEHNR, CDR2 FQNEAQ (reference sequence). V was clipped by 8 bases and J by 12 bases, with 20 bases between them. The CDR3 consists of 13 residues. The CDR3 nucleotides are TGTGCCAGCGGTGAGCGGGTGAAATTCAGGCAGTTCTTC. Its translation: CASGERVKFRQFF.

The rearrangement links TRBV7-9 to TRBJ2-1; D is ambiguous. Germline V CDR1 and CDR2: SEHNR, FQNEAQ (reference sequence). V lost 2 bases and J 6 bases, leaving 8 bases between the germline ends. The CDR3 consists of 13 residues. The CDR3 reads CASSLQHTNEQFF. The CDR3 coding sequence is TGTGCCAGCAGCTTACAACACACCAATGAGCAGTTCTTC.

This clone was detected only once. The gene calls are TRBV6-2 or TRBV6-3 and TRBJ2-7, with 11 bases lining up with TRBD2. The trim removed 1 base at V and 7 bases at J, leaving 3 bases unmatched. The CDR3 sequence is 14 residues long. The V gene's germline CDR1 is MNHEY and CDR2 SVGEGT. Here the CDR3 DNA reads TGTGCCAGCAGTTACTTAGCGGGAGGGAATGAGCAGTACTTC. It yields the protein CASSYLAGGNEQYF.

The chain has TRBV9 and TRBJ2-5, with TRBD2 matching 9 bases. In germline, CDR1 is SGDLS, CDR2 YYNGEE. V shed 0 bases and J 1 base; nucleotides not matched to a gene: 10. The CDR3 is 18 amino acids. The CDR3 nucleotides are TGTGCCAGCAGCGTAGTCCCCTCGACTAGCGGAGTCCAAGAGACCCAGTACTTC. This codes for CASSVVPSTSGVQETQYF.

The chain recombines TRBV28 with TRBJ1-4; TRBD1 matches 8 bases. Per the germline V gene, CDR1 is MDHEN and CDR2 is SYDVKM. J was trimmed by 7 bases and V by 7 bases; bases with no gene match: 11. The CDR3 is 15 residues long. The CDR3 is CASIFGDRKSEKLFF. The CDR3, as DNA: TGTGCCAGCATATTTGGGGACAGGAAGAGTGAAAAACTGTTTTTT.

The rearrangement uses TRBV5-1 and TRBJ1-1; D is uncertain. This CDR3 contains 18 residues. Germline CDR1 SGHRS, CDR2 YFSETQ. V lost 2 bases to trimming and J lost 0 bases, with 20 bases between them. CDR3 sequence reads: CASSFQIRGGLMNTEAFF. The CDR3 coding sequence is TGCGCCAGCAGCTTTCAAATCCGGGGAGGGCTCATGAACACTGAAGCTTTCTTT.

The V gene is TRBV2, the J gene TRBJ1-6; D not certain. Germline loops: CDR1 SNHLY, CDR2 FYNNEI. This CDR3 spans 15 amino acids. Trimming shortened V by 6 bases and J by 1 base, and 10 bases separated the two germline ends. The CDR3 loop is CASRGRVSYNSPLHF. In DNA, the CDR3 is TGTGCCAGCAGAGGGAGGGTTTCCTATAATTCACCCCTCCACTTT.

The chain recombines TRBV7-2 with TRBJ2-1; no clear D gene. This CDR3 comprises 14 residues. Trimming shortened V by 1 base and J by 7 bases, and 11 bases separated the two germline ends. Germline-derived CDR1 and CDR2 are SGHTA and FQGNSA. In DNA form, the CDR3 reads TGTGCCAGCAGCTTAGTTTGGCAAACGAATGAGCAGTTCTTC. It is translated as CASSLVWQTNEQFF.

The genes are TRBV19 and TRBJ2-7; 9 bases fit TRBD1. The CDR3 sequence is 16 residues long. Germline lookup yields CDR1 LNHDA and CDR2 SQIVND (reference sequence). Trimming at V came to 1 base and at J to 6 bases, leaving 10 bases not matched to a gene. The CDR3 bases are TGTGCCAGTAGTATAGGCGCCGGGACAGGGAGTTCCGAGCAGTACTTC. Amino acid sequence: CASSIGAGTGSSEQYF.

Details on this clone: The same CDR3 also results from other DNA sequences found in this sample. This chain connects TRBV12-3 or TRBV12-4 to TRBJ2-1; 7 bases agree with TRBD2. The trim removed 8 bases at V and 5 bases at J, leaving 6 bases unmatched. The CDR3 is 13 residues long. The CDR3 here is CASSLGLDNEQFF. CDR3 in DNA: TGTGCCAGCTCCCTTGGACTAGACAATGAGCAGTTCTTC.

The chain links TRBV10-3 to TRBJ1-1, with D maybe TRBD1 (6 bases). Trimming removed 2 bases from V and 1 base from J, with 23 bases in between. The V gene's germline CDR1 is ENHRY and CDR2 SYGVKD. The CDR3 runs 19 residues. The CDR3 region has the DNA TGTGCCATCAGTGAGAGGGGCAGGGGCGCGGGTTTGAGGAACACTGAAGCTTTCTTT. Translating gives CAISERGRGAGLRNTEAFF.

V gene TRBV5-1 combines with J gene TRBJ2-5; TRBD2 is a possible D gene (6 bases). Germline CDR1 reads SGHRS; CDR2 reads YFSETQ. V shed 0 bases and J shed 1 base, with 10 bases lying between them. The CDR3 has 15 residues. Here the CDR3 reads CASSLEVGGQETQYF. The CDR3 nucleotides are TGCGCCAGCAGCTTGGAGGTGGGAGGCCAAGAGACCCAGTACTTC.

The chain couples TRBV2 to TRBJ2-1; TRBD2 is a possible D gene (6 bases). V was shortened by 7 bases and J by 6 bases, with 13 bases between the two germline ends. The CDR3 runs to 13 residues. Germline loops: CDR1 SNHLY, CDR2 FYNNEI. The CDR3, as DNA: TGTGCCAGCAAGGGAACGGGAGTCAATGAGCAGTTCTTC. This sequence encodes CASKGTGVNEQFF.

The chain employs TRBV28 and TRBJ2-3, with D maybe TRBD1 (6 bases). CDR3 size: 16 residues. Deletions cut 7 bases from V and 2 bases from J, with 19 bases between. Germline V lookup: CDR1 MDHEN, CDR2 SYDVKM. Here the CDR3 reads CASTSGDLLTTDTQYF. The DNA for the CDR3 is TGTGCCAGCACCTCAGGGGATCTACTCACCACAGATACGCAGTATTTT.

The CDR3 DNA reads as TGTGCCAGCAGTGAGGGGGGATGGGGTCAGCCCCAGCATTTT. Translated: CASSEGGWGQPQHF. The chain carries TRBV6-1 and TRBJ1-5; possibly TRBD1 for D (5 bases). V was clipped by 3 bases and J by 6 bases, with 12 bases between them. The CDR3 sequence is 14 residues long. The germline gives CDR1 MNHNS, CDR2 SASEGT.

The gene calls are TRBV21-1 and TRBJ1-1. TRBV21-1 is labeled a pseudogene. The CDR3 loop spans 15 amino acids. The CDR3 DNA reads TGTGCCAGCAGCAAAGAGCTTGAGAATAACACTGAAGCTTTCTTT. Its protein is CASSKELENNTEAFF.

The chain is built from TRBV29-1 and TRBJ1-5; 7 bases agree with TRBD1. The V gene's germline CDR1 is SQVTM and CDR2 ANQGSEA. The CDR3 length is 12 residues. V lost 6 bases and J lost 4; bases outside the gene matches: 3. CDR3 DNA: TGCAGCGTCTTACAGGGGAATCAGCCCCAGCATTTT. It yields the protein CSVLQGNQPQHF.

The CDR3 reads CASSYEAGTGVGSNQPQHF. The CDR3 bases are TGTGCCAGCAGTTACGAGGCCGGGACAGGGGTGGGGAGCAATCAGCCCCAGCATTTT. This chain uses TRBV6-2 or TRBV6-3 with TRBJ1-5; 10 bases fit TRBD1. Germline CDR1 MNHEY, CDR2 SVGEGT. V dropped 2 bases and J dropped 1; count of bases not matched to a gene: 11. The CDR3 has 19 residues.

The chain links TRBV6-1 to TRBJ2-3; the match to TRBD2 covers 7 bases. The CDR3 loop spans 16 amino acids. V lost 1 base, J lost 0 bases, and 4 bases stayed unmatched. Germline V gives CDR1 MNHNS, CDR2 SASEGT. CDR3 sequence (DNA): TGTGCCAGCAGTGAAGAGGTAGCGGGTAGCACAGATACGCAGTATTTT. Its protein is CASSEEVAGSTDTQYF.

With regard to this clone: Other DNA sequences in the sample encode the same CDR3. V usage is TRBV6-5 and J usage is TRBJ1-1; no definite D call. Trimming stripped 2 bases from V and 1 base from J, with 8 bases between. The germline CDR1 and CDR2 sequences are MNHEY and SVGAGI. The length of the CDR3 is 14 residues. The CDR3 is CASSYAGENTEAFF. The CDR3 DNA is TGTGCCAGCAGTTACGCAGGCGAGAACACTGAAGCTTTCTTT.